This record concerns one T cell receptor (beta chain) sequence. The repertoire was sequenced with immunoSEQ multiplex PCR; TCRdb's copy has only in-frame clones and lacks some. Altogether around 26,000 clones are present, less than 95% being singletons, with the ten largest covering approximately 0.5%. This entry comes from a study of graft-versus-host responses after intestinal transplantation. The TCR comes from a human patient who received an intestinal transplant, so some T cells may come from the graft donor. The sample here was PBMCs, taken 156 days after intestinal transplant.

As DNA, the CDR3 is TGTGCCAGTAGTACCCGGACAGGGGAGTTCTCCGGGGAGCTGTTTTTT. Residues: CASSTRTGEFSGELFF. J is TRBJ2-2 and V is TRBV19; 9 nucleotides align to TRBD1. CDR3 length equals 16 residues. The V gene's germline CDR1 is LNHDA and CDR2 SQIVND (reference sequence). V shed 4 bases, J shed 6 bases, and the junction held 9 bases outside the gene matches.